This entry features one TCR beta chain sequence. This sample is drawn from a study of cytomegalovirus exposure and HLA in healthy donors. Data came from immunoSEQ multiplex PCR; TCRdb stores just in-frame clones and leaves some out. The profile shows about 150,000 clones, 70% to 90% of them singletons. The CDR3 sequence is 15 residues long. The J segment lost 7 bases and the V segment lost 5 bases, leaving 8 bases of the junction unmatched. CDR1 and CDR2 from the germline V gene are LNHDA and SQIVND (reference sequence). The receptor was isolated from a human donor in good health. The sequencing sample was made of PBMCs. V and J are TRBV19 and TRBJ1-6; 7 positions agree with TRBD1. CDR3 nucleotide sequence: TGTGCCAGTAGTGTCTCGGGACAGAAGAATTCACCCCTCCACTTT. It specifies CASSVSGQKNSPLHF.